The T cell receptor beta chain described here comes from a study of shared clonotypes between healthy human individuals. Study-wide points: The four-donor shared clonotypes exceeded non-shared clonotypes in generation probability, with non-shared ones scoring lower.

Germline V gene sequence: CDR1 ENHRY, CDR2 SYGVKD. The CDR3 runs 15 residues. Trimming took off 3 bases at V and 0 bases at J, with 12 bases between the two ends. The assay was immunoSEQ multiplex PCR, and TCRdb's table has in-frame clones only and misses some. This table holds approximately 840,000 clones, 90% to 97% found once. Positively selected for CCR7, the CD45RO-negative cells used as naive CD8 cells excluded terminally differentiated effector memory CD45RA+ cells. As to this clone: Its specificity is unknown.

The sample taken for sequencing was naive CD8+ T cells sorted from blood. The origin of this receptor is a young man in good health. The chain couples TRBV10-3 to TRBJ2-7; a weak D match, TRBD2 (6 bases). CDR3 sequence reads: CAISDQRVGSYEQYF. CDR3 coding DNA: TGTGCCATCAGTGATCAGCGGGTCGGCTCCTACGAGCAGTACTTC.